This T cell receptor beta chain was recovered during a study of T cell repertoires in cytomegalovirus infection (dated by TCRdb to 2018 to 2020). Study-level background: Donor HLA type was relevant to the analysis, because carriage of CMV infection together with the matching HLA type was indicated by public TCR beta signatures. General study outcomes and caveats: In the ex vivo response, HLA-C-restricted CMV-specific TCR beta clonotypes were dominant, and in two of eight donors the single most frequent clonotype came from this HLA-C-restricted group. In both this cohort and an independent roughly 330-donor cohort, the cumulative frequency of public TCR beta family members distinguished carriers of CMV infection plus the relevant HLA type.

V sheds 6 bases and J sheds 8 bases, leaving 16 bases between their ends. The CDR1 and CDR2 encoded by the germline V gene are MDHEN and SYDVKM. The CDR3 runs 13 residues from the cysteine to the phenylalanine. The sequence is cut down to CDR3 DNA, 39 bases in frame from base 1. Instrument used: Illumina HiSeq 1500. The raw public reads went through TCRdb reprocessing: fastp at Q25, MiXCR clone calling, in-frame beta chains kept. CDR3 protein duplicates are merged, each entry listing the most common genes and DNA. The sample table shows 450,000 to 600,000 distinct CDR3 sequences, and over 9% are seen once. Of the sample, roughly 10% falls within the top ten clones. This clonotype was seen at least ten times. Its antigen specificity is not known. No much larger clone is present one base from it, and per-base qualities are unavailable.

The V and J genes are TRBV28 and TRBJ1-2; TRBD1 is possibly the D segment (6 matching bases). This receptor was obtained from a human donor in good health (CMV status not recorded). Some clones in this sample may be carry-over from other donors' samples. The sequenced material came from PBMCs. The encoded CDR3 is CASRPDGGRGYTF. In nucleotides, the sequence is TGTGCCAGCAGGCCTGACGGGGGCAGAGGCTACACCTTC.